A single sample gave rise to the 6 T cell receptor beta chains below, sequenced in a study of blood T cell repertoires in COVID-19. Sequencing was performed with immunoSEQ multiplex PCR; in TCRdb, only in-frame clones are kept and a portion is missing. The sample carries 110,000 to 150,000 clones, 85% recorded once. Sequencing was carried out using peripheral blood. Every receptor here comes from a man aged 45-65 years with acute or convalescent COVID-19.

This rearrangement joins TRBV25-1 to TRBJ1-1; 10 bases fit TRBD1. V trimming: 2 bases; J trimming: 6 bases; junction bases outside the gene matches: 9. The germline V gene encodes CDR1 MGHDK and CDR2 SYGVNS. This CDR3 comprises 16 residues. In DNA form, the CDR3 reads TGTGCCAGCAGTGAAAGACAGGGGGCGTTGAAGTCTGAAGCTTTCTTT. Its translation: CASSERQGALKSEAFF.

The genes are TRBV5-1 and TRBJ2-2, with D tentatively TRBD1 (6 bases). The germline V gene encodes CDR1 SGHRS and CDR2 YFSETQ. The CDR3 is made up of 15 amino acids. Trimming stripped 3 bases from V and 0 bases from J, with 9 bases between. CDR3 region: CASSSRGPNTGELFF. Here the CDR3 DNA reads TGCGCCAGCAGCTCCAGGGGTCCGAACACCGGGGAGCTGTTTTTT.

The genes are TRBV5-1 and TRBJ1-2; 7 bases align to TRBD1. The V gene end was trimmed by 3 bases and the J gene end by 5 bases; junction bases not matched to a gene: 7. CDR3 length: 14 residues. Germline V gene data show CDR1 as SGHRS and CDR2 as YFSETQ. CDR3 region: CASSSGQAIYGYTF. The DNA for the CDR3 is TGCGCCAGCAGCTCCGGACAGGCCATTTATGGCTACACCTTC.

The chain links TRBV19 to TRBJ2-2, with a weak D call TRBD1 (5 bases). Deletions cut 7 bases from V and 1 base from J, with 13 bases between. CDR3 length: 15 residues. From germline, CDR1 is LNHDA and CDR2 SQIVND (reference sequence). CDR3 nucleotides: TGTGCCAGTACCTCGGACATCTGGAACACCGGGGAGCTGTTTTTT. Protein sequence: CASTSDIWNTGELFF.

Only one count was recorded for this clone. The gene calls are TRBV28 and TRBJ2-1; D possibly corresponds to TRBD2 (5 bases). Germline lookup yields CDR1 MDHEN and CDR2 SYDVKM. Trimming stripped 3 bases from V and 1 base from J, with 10 bases between. This CDR3 region has 15 residues. CDR3 DNA sequence: TGTGCCAGCAGTTTGACGGGGTGGTCCTACAATGAGCAGTTCTTC. Translation: CASSLTGWSYNEQFF.

The J gene is TRBJ2-5, the V gene TRBV7-9; weak D call: TRBD2 (5 bases). V lost 5 bases and J 0 bases, leaving 16 bases between the germline ends. The CDR3 is 16 amino acids. From germline, CDR1 is SEHNR and CDR2 FQNEAQ (reference sequence). The DNA for the CDR3 is TGTGCCAGCAGCCCGAGGAGCGGAGAGTACCAAGAGACCCAGTACTTC. Protein product: CASSPRSGEYQETQYF.